This T cell receptor (beta chain) appears in the sequencing data of a study of shared clonotypes between healthy human individuals. Running of the assay took place at deep level. It was across several immunoSEQ plates that each subset's genomic DNA was evenly split. The assay was immunoSEQ multiplex PCR, and TCRdb's table has in-frame clones only and misses some. The table has approximately 2,000,000 clones, 80% to 95% seen once. The CDR3 totals 16 residues. CDR1 is SGHRS, CDR2 YFSETQ, per germline. J gave up 5 bases and V 0 bases, and 7 bases lay outside the gene matches. The chain couples TRBV5-1 to TRBJ2-7, with 11 bases that match TRBD2. The receptor comes from a man younger than 35 in good health. Some clones in this sample may be carry-over from other donors' samples. The sequenced sample was naive CD4+ T cells from PBMCs. The subset is: CD45RA+ positively selected. The CDR3 DNA reads TGCGCCAGCAGCTTGGCTCCTAGCGGGAGGCCCGACGAGCAGTACTTC. Its protein product is CASSLAPSGRPDEQYF.